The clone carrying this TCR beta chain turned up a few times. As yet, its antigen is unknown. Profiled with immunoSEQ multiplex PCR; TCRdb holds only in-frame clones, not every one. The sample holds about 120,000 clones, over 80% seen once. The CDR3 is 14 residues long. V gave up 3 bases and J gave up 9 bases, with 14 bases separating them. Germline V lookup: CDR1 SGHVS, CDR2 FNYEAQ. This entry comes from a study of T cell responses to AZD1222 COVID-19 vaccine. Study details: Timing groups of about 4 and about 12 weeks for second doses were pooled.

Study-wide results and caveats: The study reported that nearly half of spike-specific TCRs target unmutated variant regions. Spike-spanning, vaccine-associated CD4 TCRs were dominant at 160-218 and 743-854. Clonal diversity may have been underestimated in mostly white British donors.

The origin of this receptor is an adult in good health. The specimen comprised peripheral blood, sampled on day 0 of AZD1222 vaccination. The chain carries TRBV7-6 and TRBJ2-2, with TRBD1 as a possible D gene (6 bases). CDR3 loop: CASSFGARDRELFF. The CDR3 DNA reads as TGTGCCAGCAGCTTCGGGGCCCGGGACAGGGAGCTGTTTTTT.